This TCR beta chain was sequenced during a study of cytomegalovirus exposure and HLA in healthy donors. Turning to the study itself: Genotyping showed around 80% of 398 donors falling in the Caucasian-associated ancestry cluster.

Donors consisted of healthy bone marrow donors. Researchers ran the PCR with 60 Vbeta and 13 Jbeta primers. Generated by immunoSEQ multiplex PCR, the TCRdb table keeps only in-frame clones and is missing some. The sample lists roughly 100,000 clones; 12% were seen once. Notes on the study in general: Most TCR sequences were uncommon, yet certain public TCRs appeared in many donors. Several of the most significant clusters appeared, in a later analysis, to be linked to common viral pathogens.

Of note for this clone: Its cognate antigen is unknown.

CDR1 and CDR2 (germline): MGHDK, SYGVNS. Trimming shortened V by 6 bases and J by 9 bases, and 18 bases separated the two germline ends. CDR3 size: 15 residues. Sequencing was performed on PBMCs. The chain combines TRBV25-1 with TRBJ1-6; D is possibly TRBD1 (5 bases). The sequence was obtained from a man between 40 and 49 years old in good health and CMV-seropositive. CDR3 sequence (DNA): TGTGCCAGCAGCCTGACAGTTGCGGGAGCTTCACCCCTCCACTTT. Protein sequence: CASSLTVAGASPLHF.